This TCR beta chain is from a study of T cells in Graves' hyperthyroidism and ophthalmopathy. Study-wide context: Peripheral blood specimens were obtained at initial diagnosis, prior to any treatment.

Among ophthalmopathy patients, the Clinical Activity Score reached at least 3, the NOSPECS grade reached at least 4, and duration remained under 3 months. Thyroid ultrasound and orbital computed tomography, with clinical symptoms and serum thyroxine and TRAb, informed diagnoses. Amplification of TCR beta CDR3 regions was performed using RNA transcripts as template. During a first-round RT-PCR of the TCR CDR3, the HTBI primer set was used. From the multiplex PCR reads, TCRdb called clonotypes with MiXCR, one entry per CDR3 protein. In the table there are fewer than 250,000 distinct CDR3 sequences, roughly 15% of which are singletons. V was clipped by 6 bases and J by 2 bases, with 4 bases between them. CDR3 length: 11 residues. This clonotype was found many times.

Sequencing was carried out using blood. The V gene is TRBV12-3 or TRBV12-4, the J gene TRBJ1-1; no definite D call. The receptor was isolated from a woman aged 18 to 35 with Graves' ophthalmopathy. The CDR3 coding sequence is TGTGCCAGCAGACACAACACTGAAGCTTTCTTT. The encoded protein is CASRHNTEAFF.